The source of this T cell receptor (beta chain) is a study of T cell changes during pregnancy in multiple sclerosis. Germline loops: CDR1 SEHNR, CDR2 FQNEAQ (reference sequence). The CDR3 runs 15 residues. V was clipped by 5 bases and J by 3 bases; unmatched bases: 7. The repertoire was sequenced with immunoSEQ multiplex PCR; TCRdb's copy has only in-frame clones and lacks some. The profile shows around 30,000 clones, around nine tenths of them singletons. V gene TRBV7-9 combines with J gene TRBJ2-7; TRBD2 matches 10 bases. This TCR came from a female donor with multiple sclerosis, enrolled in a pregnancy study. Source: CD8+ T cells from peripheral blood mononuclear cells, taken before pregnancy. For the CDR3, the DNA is TGTGCCAGCAGCCCGAGGACTAGCGGCAACTACGAGCAGTACTTC. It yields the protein CASSPRTSGNYEQYF.